These 28 T cell receptor beta chains originate from one sample sequenced in a study of identical twins (dated by TCRdb to about 2016). The library was made by 5' RACE. TCRdb shows the sequencer as Illumina HiSeq 2000. TCRdb reran the public reads through fastp at Q25 and MiXCR, keeping productive beta chains. A single entry per CDR3 protein holds the most common genes and DNA from its merged rows. This sample lists approximately 1.8 million distinct CDR3 sequences; roughly a third were detected once. In total, the top ten clones hold about 0.27% of the sample. Sequencing was done on a sample of cord blood. These receptors came from a newborn girl in good health.

This clonotype was observed a few times. The J gene is TRBJ2-3, the V gene TRBV29-1, with a weak D call TRBD2 (6 bases). Trimming stripped 6 bases from V and 2 bases from J, with 12 bases between. The germline V gene has CDR1 SQVTM and CDR2 ANQGSEA. The CDR3 covers 13 residues. The CDR3 loop reads CSVGGRITDTQYF. CDR3 nucleotide sequence: TGCAGCGTGGGGGGACGGATCACAGATACGCAGTATTTT.

This clonotype was seen repeatedly, ten times or more. V and J are TRBV4-2 and TRBJ2-1, with 14 bases matching TRBD2. Trimming at V came to 4 bases and at J to 8 bases, leaving 4 bases not matched to a gene. The CDR3 consists of 15 residues. The germline CDR1 and CDR2 sequences are LGHNA and YNFKEQ. The CDR3 bases are TGTGCCAGCAGCCCACGACTAGCGGGAGGGTATGAGCAGTTCTTC. Amino acids: CASSPRLAGGYEQFF.

The chain carries TRBV6-5 and TRBJ2-1; D is possibly TRBD1 (6 bases). CDR1 MNHEY and CDR2 SVGAGI come from the germline V gene. This CDR3 comprises 15 residues. The V and J ends lost 0 bases and 2 bases respectively, with 8 bases between them. The CDR3: CASSYSGTPYNEQFF. CDR3 nucleotide sequence: TGTGCCAGCAGTTACTCGGGGACACCCTACAATGAGCAGTTCTTC.

J is TRBJ2-4 and V is TRBV3-1, with a possible D match to TRBD1 (6 bases). The germline gives CDR1 LGHDT, CDR2 YNNKEL (reference sequence). CDR3 length: 20 amino acids. V lost 2 bases and J lost 0, with 23 bases in between. CDR3: CASSQQSLTGHNLAKNIQYF. Here the CDR3 DNA reads TGTGCCAGCAGCCAACAGTCGCTGACAGGCCACAATCTAGCCAAAAACATTCAGTACTTC.

The gene calls are TRBV2 and TRBJ2-1; TRBD2 is a possible D gene (7 bases). Germline CDR1 is SNHLY and CDR2 is FYNNEI. The CDR3 runs to 15 residues. V dropped 8 bases and J dropped 10 bases, with 24 bases sitting between them. The CDR3 loop is CASSLSGGSSYEQFF. Written as DNA, the CDR3 is TGTGCCAGCTCGCTTTCGGGGGGCAGTTCCTACGAGCAGTTCTTC.

This chain uses TRBV11-2 with TRBJ2-5, with D possibly being TRBD1 (6 bases). Germline CDR1 and CDR2: SGHAT and FQNNGV. The V and J ends lost 5 bases and 1 base respectively, with 11 bases between them. The CDR3 has 14 residues. In DNA form, the CDR3 reads TGTGCCAGCAGCCAGGGGAGTACCCAAGAGACCCAGTACTTC. Amino acid sequence: CASSQGSTQETQYF.

The V gene is TRBV20-1, the J gene TRBJ1-2; D gene unclear. Per germline, CDR1 DFQATT and CDR2 SNEGSKA (reference sequence). V lost 1 base, J lost 3 bases, and 12 bases lay in between. CDR3 size: 14 residues. The CDR3 here is CSARVNTGHYGYTF. As DNA, the CDR3 is TGCAGTGCTAGAGTCAATACGGGTCACTATGGCTACACCTTC.

The rearrangement joins TRBV27 to TRBJ1-6; D gene unclear. CDR3 length equals 14 residues. V lost 2 bases and J lost 7, with 9 bases in between. Germline-derived CDR1 and CDR2 are MNHEY and SMNVEV (reference sequence). The CDR3 region is CASSLQQPNSPLHF. CDR3 nucleotide sequence: TGTGCCAGCAGTTTACAACAGCCAAATTCACCCCTCCACTTT.

Comment on this clonotype: The junction and the germline gene differ at one end; a read error may be behind it. The chain recombines TRBV4-2 with TRBJ2-7; D is perhaps TRBD1 or TRBD2 (5 bases each). In germline, CDR1 is LGHNA, CDR2 YNFKEQ. This CDR3 is built from 15 residues. The CDR3 nucleotides are TGTGTCAGCAGCCAAGATCGGGGCTCACCCTACGAGCAGTACTTC. It codes for CVSSQDRGSPYEQYF.

V and J are TRBV29-1 and TRBJ1-2, with D tentatively TRBD1 (5 bases). V lost 6 bases and J lost 4, with 15 bases in between. Germline V gene data show CDR1 as SQVTM and CDR2 as ANQGSEA. The CDR3 has 13 amino acids. As DNA, the CDR3 is TGCAGCGTAGACCCAGGGAGTGGCTATGGCTACACCTTC. It encodes CSVDPGSGYGYTF.

The gene calls are TRBV7-2 and TRBJ2-3; D possibly corresponds to TRBD1 (5 bases). This CDR3 has 17 residues. Germline-derived CDR1 and CDR2 are SGHTA and FQGNSA. V was cut by 3 bases and J by 1 base, with 17 bases left in between. DNA for the CDR3: TGTGCCAGCAGCTTCTCCATTTCTAGGGGCCGCACAGATACGCAGTATTTT. This encodes CASSFSISRGRTDTQYF.

This clonotype came up a few times. The chain couples TRBV7-9 to TRBJ1-1, with a possible D match to TRBD1 (5 bases). V lost 4 bases to trimming and J lost 6 bases, with 15 bases between them. CDR3 size: 14 residues. Germline CDR1 is SEHNR and CDR2 is FQNEAQ (reference sequence). The CDR3 spells CASSSYSAGAEAFF. CDR3 in DNA: TGTGCCAGCAGCTCCTACTCGGCGGGGGCTGAAGCTTTCTTT.

The chain is built from TRBV20-1 and TRBJ2-3; 13 nucleotides line up with TRBD2. This CDR3 is 15 amino acids long. Germline values: CDR1 DFQATT, CDR2 SNEGSKA (reference sequence). V trimming: 5 bases; J trimming: 2 bases; junction bases outside the gene matches: 4. The CDR3 DNA reads as TGCAGTGCTCGGGGACTAGCGGGGCACACAGATACGCAGTATTTT. This sequence encodes CSARGLAGHTDTQYF.

This clonotype turned up a few times. The chain recombines TRBV30 with TRBJ2-1; D is undetermined. In germline, CDR1 is GTSNPN, CDR2 SVGIG (reference sequence). The CDR3 has 12 amino acids. Deletions cut 1 base from V and 6 bases from J, with 7 bases between. The CDR3 loop reads CAWSGGVNEQFF. CDR3 bases: TGTGCCTGGAGTGGTGGGGTCAATGAGCAGTTCTTC.

The chain is built from TRBV20-1 and TRBJ2-1; D uncertain. CDR1 is DFQATT, CDR2 SNEGSKA, per germline (reference sequence). The germline V and J ends were trimmed by 6 bases and 9 bases, with 3 bases remaining between them. The CDR3 is 8 residues long. CDR3: CSAGEQFF. CDR3 coding DNA: TGCAGTGCGGGTGAGCAGTTCTTC.

There are many counts of this clonotype. The chain couples TRBV29-1 to TRBJ2-1; a weak D match, TRBD1 (6 bases). Germline values: CDR1 SQVTM, CDR2 ANQGSEA. This CDR3 has 13 amino acids. V lost 6 bases and J lost 6, with 15 bases in between. The CDR3 protein is CSVLPGQPNEQFF. The CDR3 DNA sequence: TGCAGCGTGTTACCGGGACAACCCAATGAGCAGTTCTTC.

The chain couples TRBV3-1 to TRBJ2-1; either TRBD1 or TRBD2 may supply D (6 bases each). This CDR3 contains 14 residues. The V gene lost 5 bases and the J gene lost 5 bases, with 13 bases spanning the gap. Germline values: CDR1 LGHDT, CDR2 YNNKEL (reference sequence). CDR3: CASSYGGANNEQFF. CDR3 nucleotides: TGTGCCAGCAGCTACGGGGGCGCAAACAATGAGCAGTTCTTC.

This clonotype was counted only a few times. This sequence joins TRBV5-1 and TRBJ1-2; D possibly corresponds to TRBD1 (5 bases). Germline CDR1 is SGHRS and CDR2 is YFSETQ. V was shortened by 4 bases and J by 5 bases, with 15 bases between the two germline ends. CDR3 length: 14 amino acids. CDR3 DNA sequence: TGCGCCAGCAGCCCGGGGGAGGGAAATTATGGCTACACCTTC. Translating it yields CASSPGEGNYGYTF.

With respect to this clonotype: Compared with germline, one end of the junction differs, possibly owing to a read error. The chain employs TRBV10-3 and TRBJ2-1, with unresolved D. Germline CDR1 reads ENHRY; CDR2 reads SYGVKD. The CDR3 extends over 15 amino acids. CDR3 coding DNA: TGTGCCATCAGTGAGTTGGCAGATTCCTACAATAAGCAGTTCTTC. Amino acids: CAISELADSYNKQFF.

The rearrangement uses TRBV20-1 and TRBJ1-3; no clear D gene. The CDR3 is made up of 13 amino acids. In germline, CDR1 is DFQATT, CDR2 SNEGSKA (reference sequence). The V gene lost 6 bases and the J gene lost 4 bases, with 13 bases spanning the gap. In DNA form, the CDR3 reads TGCAGTGCCCCCAACAGAGGCGGAAACACCATATATTTT. Translating gives CSAPNRGGNTIYF.

Many counts were recorded for this clonotype. V is TRBV29-1 and J is TRBJ2-7, with TRBD1 as a possible D gene (5 bases). The CDR3 length is 11 residues. Germline CDR1 is SQVTM and CDR2 is ANQGSEA. The V gene lost 5 bases and the J gene lost 3 bases, with 8 bases spanning the gap. In nucleotides, the CDR3 is TGCAGCGTTAGCCAGGGCTACGAGCAGTACTTC. As protein: CSVSQGYEQYF.

In its sample, this clonotype was seen many times. V and J are TRBV6-6 and TRBJ2-3, with D tentatively TRBD2 (6 bases). CDR3 size: 14 residues. Trimming stripped 2 bases from V and 4 bases from J, with 10 bases between. The germline V gene has CDR1 MNHNY and CDR2 SVGAGI (reference sequence). CDR3 DNA: TGTGCCAGCAGTTACAATCGCGGGGCAGATACGCAGTATTTT. Encoded protein: CASSYNRGADTQYF.

This clonotype appeared a few times. The chain joins TRBV10-3 to TRBJ1-1, with 12 nucleotides matching TRBD1. The CDR3 has 20 residues. V lost 2 bases, J lost 3 bases, and 16 bases stayed unmatched. Germline assignment: CDR1 ENHRY and CDR2 SYGVKD. In nucleotides, the CDR3 is TGTGCCATCAGTGAGCTTGGGACAGGGGGCGAGCGTATGGTGGACACTGAAGCTTTCTTT. It encodes CAISELGTGGERMVDTEAFF.

This clonotype was seen more than once but under ten times. The rearrangement links TRBV12-5 to TRBJ2-1, with 10 bases that match TRBD2. CDR3 length equals 15 residues. With V trimmed by 2 bases and J by 10 bases, 8 bases remained unmatched. Germline-derived CDR1 and CDR2 are LGHNT and FRNRAP. Here the CDR3 DNA reads TGTGCTAGTGGTTTGTCGACTAGCGGGCGCTTCGAGCAGTTCTTC. This sequence encodes CASGLSTSGRFEQFF.

Many counts were recorded for this clonotype. The chain combines TRBV3-1 with TRBJ2-4; possible D gene TRBD2, 6 bases. The CDR3 has 15 residues. Deletions cut 4 bases from V and 0 bases from J, with 10 bases between. From germline, CDR1 is LGHDT and CDR2 YNNKEL (reference sequence). As DNA, the CDR3 is TGTGCCAGCAGCCGATTGGGGGGAGCCAAAAACATTCAGTACTTC. Amino acids: CASSRLGGAKNIQYF.

This clonotype turned up a few times. The chain uses TRBV6-1 and TRBJ2-2, with D maybe TRBD1 (6 bases). Per germline, CDR1 MNHNS and CDR2 SASEGT. The CDR3 consists of 15 residues. Trimming left V 3 bases short and J 7 bases short, with 15 bases between. The CDR3 loop reads CASSEAGALVGELFF. CDR3 DNA sequence: TGTGCCAGCAGTGAGGCAGGGGCCCTAGTCGGGGAGCTGTTTTTT.

The J gene is TRBJ2-7, the V gene TRBV3-1, with TRBD2 matching 9 bases. The V segment lost 4 bases and the J segment 7 bases; nucleotides outside the gene matches: 17. Germline V gene data show CDR1 as LGHDT and CDR2 as YNNKEL (reference sequence). The CDR3 length is 17 residues. CDR3 in amino acids: CASSPQFSGGTYNEQYF. The CDR3 DNA sequence: TGTGCCAGCAGCCCGCAGTTCAGCGGGGGGACATACAATGAGCAGTACTTC.

The chain joins TRBV28 to TRBJ2-7, with 7 positions matching TRBD2. The CDR3 runs 15 residues. Germline CDR1 MDHEN, CDR2 SYDVKM. The V segment lost 6 bases and the J segment 0 bases; nucleotides outside the gene matches: 8. CDR3 coding DNA: TGTGCCAGCAGATCCGGGGGGTCAAGCTCCTACGAGCAGTACTTC. Translating it yields CASRSGGSSSYEQYF.